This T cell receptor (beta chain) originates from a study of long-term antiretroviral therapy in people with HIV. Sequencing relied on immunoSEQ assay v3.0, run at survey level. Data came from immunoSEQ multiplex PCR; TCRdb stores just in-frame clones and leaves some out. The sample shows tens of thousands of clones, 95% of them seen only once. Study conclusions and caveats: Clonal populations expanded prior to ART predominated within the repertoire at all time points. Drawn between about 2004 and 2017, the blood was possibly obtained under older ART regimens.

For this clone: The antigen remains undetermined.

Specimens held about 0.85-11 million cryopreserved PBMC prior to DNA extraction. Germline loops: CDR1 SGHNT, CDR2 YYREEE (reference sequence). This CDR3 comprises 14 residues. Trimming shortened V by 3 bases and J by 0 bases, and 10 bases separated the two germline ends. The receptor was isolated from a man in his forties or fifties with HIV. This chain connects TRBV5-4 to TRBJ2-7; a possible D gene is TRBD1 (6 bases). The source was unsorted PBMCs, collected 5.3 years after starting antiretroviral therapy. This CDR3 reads CASSWDISSYEQYF. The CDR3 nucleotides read TGTGCCAGCAGCTGGGACATCAGCTCCTACGAGCAGTACTTC.